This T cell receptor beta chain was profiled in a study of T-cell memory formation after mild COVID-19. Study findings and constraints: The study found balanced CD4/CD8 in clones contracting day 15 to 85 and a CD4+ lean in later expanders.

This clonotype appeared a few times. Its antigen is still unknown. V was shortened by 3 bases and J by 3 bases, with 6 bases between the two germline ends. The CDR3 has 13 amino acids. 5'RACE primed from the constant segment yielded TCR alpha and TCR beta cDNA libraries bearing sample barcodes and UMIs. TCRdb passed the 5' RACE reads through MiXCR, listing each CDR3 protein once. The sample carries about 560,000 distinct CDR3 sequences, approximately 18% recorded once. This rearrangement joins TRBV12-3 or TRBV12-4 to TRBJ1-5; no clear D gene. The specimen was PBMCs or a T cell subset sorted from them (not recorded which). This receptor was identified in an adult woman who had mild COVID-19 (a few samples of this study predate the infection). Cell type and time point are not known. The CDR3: CASSFRPNQPQHF. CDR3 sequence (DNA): TGTGCCAGCAGTTTCAGGCCCAATCAGCCCCAGCATTTT.